This record looks at one T cell receptor beta chain sequence and its context. As yet, its antigen is unknown. Only in-frame clones appear in the TCRdb table, and some are missing; sequencing was by immunoSEQ multiplex PCR. The sample gives 2 million to 3 million clones, 90% to 95% of which show up once; 0.36% is in the top ten. The CDR3 extends over 17 amino acids. Germline loops: CDR1 MNHNS, CDR2 SASEGT. V dropped 4 bases and J dropped 0; count of bases not matched to a gene: 8. The data were taken from a study of shared clonotypes between healthy human individuals. Overall study context: Each donor contributed plates that comprised three CD4 naive, three CD4 memory, two CD8 naive and one CD8 memory.

Study findings and constraints: Incomplete sequencing of sorted subsets was indicated by rarefaction despite large depth. Among donors, the sharing of clonotypes was expected to be influenced by sequencing depth.

Sequencing used naive CD4+ T cells from PBMCs. As to subset: CD45RA+ positively selected. The source of this sequence is a man aged 18 to 30 in good health. Some clones in this sample may be carry-over from other donors' samples. J is TRBJ1-5 and V is TRBV6-1; 8 positions match TRBD1. CDR3 in DNA: TGTGCCAGCAGTGCCCCCAGGGGGCCTTATAGCAATCAGCCCCAGCATTTT. Encoded protein: CASSAPRGPYSNQPQHF.